This T cell receptor (beta chain) was found in a study of T cell responses to AZD1222 COVID-19 vaccine. Produced via immunoSEQ multiplex PCR; TCRdb's table is partial and in-frame only. Altogether some 150,000 clones are present, 89% being singletons, with the ten largest covering about 2.7%. V lost 5 bases to trimming and J lost 4 bases, with 15 bases between them. There are 14 residues in the CDR3. Germline V gene lookup returns CDR1 SGHTS and CDR2 YDEGEE. As regards this clone: Antigen: not known.

Findings of the study overall: The repertoires were collected only after the peak T cell response. The donor cohort was predominantly white British with a female majority, and clonal diversity may have been underestimated.

This clonotype was obtained from an adult in good health. The sequenced sample was peripheral blood, obtained on day 0 of AZD1222 vaccination. The chain employs TRBV5-8 and TRBJ2-5; D uncertain. CDR3 DNA sequence: TGTGCCAGCAGTCATGCGCCTCCGAGAGAGACCCAGTACTTC. The encoded protein is CASSHAPPRETQYF.